These 32 T cell receptor beta chains came from one sample sequenced in a study of Ad26.COV2.S vaccination and SARS-CoV-2 variants. The protocol was immunoSEQ multiplex PCR, while the TCRdb copy is restricted to in-frame clones and leaves out a portion. The sample lists roughly 420,000 clones; roughly nine tenths were seen once. The treatment was: 19 received Ad26.COV2.S at low or high dose, single or two shots; roughly five received placebo; per-sample allocation not given. Samples analyzed were those drawn on day 63 after the first vaccine or placebo injection. The sequenced sample was peripheral blood, obtained in a trial of Ad26.COV2.S vaccine versus placebo. All receptors come from a person between 18 and 65 years old who received the Ad26.COV2.S COVID-19 vaccine or a placebo.

V usage is TRBV5-4 and J usage is TRBJ2-5, with a possible D match to TRBD2 (5 bases). The CDR3 totals 15 residues. From germline, CDR1 is SGHNT and CDR2 YYREEE (reference sequence). Trimming shortened V by 5 bases and J by 5 bases, and 19 bases separated the two germline ends. CDR3 region: CASSAATRRRETQYF. The CDR3 region has the DNA TGTGCCAGCAGTGCCGCAACCCGGCGGAGGGAGACCCAGTACTTC.

V gene TRBV18 combines with J gene TRBJ1-5; 7 nucleotides align to TRBD1. Germline CDR1 is KGHSH and CDR2 is LQKENI. The CDR3 runs to 16 residues. The V and J ends lost 4 bases and 4 bases, in that order; junction bases with no gene match: 10. CDR3 in amino acids: CASSLGRDRSNQPQHF. As DNA, the CDR3 is TGTGCCAGCTCACTAGGCCGGGACAGATCGAATCAGCCCCAGCATTTT.

V is TRBV29-1 and J is TRBJ1-1; TRBD1 agrees at 8 bases. This CDR3 is built from 14 residues. Trimming took 7 bases from V and 2 from J; bases not matched to a gene: 9. Germline CDR1 reads SQVTM; CDR2 reads ANQGSEA. The CDR3 loop is CSAGRGLGNTEAFF. In DNA, the CDR3 is TGCAGCGCCGGCAGGGGGCTGGGTAACACTGAAGCTTTCTTT.

V gene TRBV13 combines with J gene TRBJ2-4, with D maybe TRBD2 (6 bases). V gave up 5 bases and J gave up 0 bases, with 14 bases separating them. This CDR3 is 16 amino acids long. In germline, CDR1 is PRHDT, CDR2 FYEKMQ (reference sequence). In DNA form, the CDR3 reads TGTGCCAGCAGCCGTCCGGGACTGCTAGCCAAAAACATTCAGTACTTC. This sequence encodes CASSRPGLLAKNIQYF.

This chain joins TRBV10-3 and TRBJ2-1, with 7 bases that match TRBD2. Losses at the gene ends were 0 bases for V and 4 bases for J; bases not matched to a gene: 3. Germline CDR1 is ENHRY and CDR2 is SYGVKD. The CDR3 length is 15 residues. The CDR3 loop is CAISESGEGYNEQFF. The DNA of the CDR3 is TGTGCCATCAGTGAGTCGGGGGAGGGATACAATGAGCAGTTCTTC.

This rearrangement joins TRBV3-1 (or the pseudogene TRBV3-2) to TRBJ2-5; the D gene is possibly TRBD1 (5 bases). In germline, CDR1 is LGHDT, CDR2 YNNKEL (reference sequence). This CDR3 has 14 amino acids. Trimming removed 2 bases at V and 2 bases at J, with 9 bases between. The CDR3 sequence is CASSQRQPQETQYF. The CDR3 nucleotides are TGTGCCAGCAGCCAACGACAGCCTCAAGAGACCCAGTACTTC.

This clone was recorded only once. CDR3 residues: CASSLKEARGANVLTF. CDR3 nucleotides: TGTGCCAGCAGCTTAAAGGAAGCGCGAGGGGCCAACGTCCTGACTTTC. V usage is TRBV7-3 and J usage is TRBJ2-6; no clear D. With 1 base removed from V and 4 bases from J, the gap between germline ends came to 11 bases. The CDR3 runs 16 residues. Germline V gene data show CDR1 as SGHTA and CDR2 as FQGTGA. Filled out from reference TRBV7-3 and TRBJ2-6, the complete variable domain reads GAGVSQTPSNKVTEKGKYVELRCDPISGHTALYWYRQSLGQGPEFLIYFQGTGAADDSGLPNDRFFAVRPEGSVSTLKIQRTERGDSAVYLCASSLKEARGANVLTFGAGSRLTVL.

This chain connects TRBV27 to TRBJ1-1, with D perhaps TRBD1 (6 bases). The CDR3 extends over 12 amino acids. Trimming took 8 bases from V and 3 from J, leaving 10 bases between them. Germline V gives CDR1 MNHEY, CDR2 SMNVEV (reference sequence). CDR3 sequence: CASRGQYTEAFF. The CDR3 DNA follows: TGTGCCAGCCGAGGACAGTACACTGAAGCTTTCTTT.

Note on this clone: The sample carries other DNA sequences with the same CDR3. The V call is TRBV5-1, the J call TRBJ1-2, with D unresolved. Germline CDR1 reads SGHRS; CDR2 reads YFSETQ. The germline V and J ends were trimmed by 4 bases and 2 bases, with 9 bases remaining between them. CDR3 length: 13 residues. As DNA, the CDR3 is TGCGCCAGCAGCCTGACGGAGAACTATGGCTACACCTTC. It is translated as CASSLTENYGYTF.

The chain combines TRBV28 with TRBJ1-5; possibly TRBD1 for D (5 bases). The germline V gene encodes CDR1 MDHEN and CDR2 SYDVKM. Deletions cut 6 bases from V and 3 bases from J, with 21 bases between. This CDR3 region has 17 residues. CDR3 residues: CASSIPGLPSYNQPQHF. In nucleotides, the CDR3 is TGTGCCAGCAGCATCCCGGGACTGCCCTCGTACAATCAGCCCCAGCATTTT.

This chain uses TRBV18 with TRBJ1-1; no firm D call. CDR1 and CDR2 from the germline V gene are KGHSH and LQKENI. V lost 3 bases, J lost 1 base, and 3 bases lay in between. The CDR3 runs to 12 residues. The CDR3 nucleotides read TGTGCCAGCTCACCCGCGAACACTGAAGCTTTCTTT. It codes for CASSPANTEAFF.

This sequence joins TRBV4-3 and TRBJ1-2; D remains ambiguous. Germline CDR1 is LGHNA and CDR2 is YSLEER. The V end lost 2 bases, the J end lost 2 bases, and 12 bases lay between the germline ends. This CDR3 has 15 amino acids. For the CDR3, the DNA is TGCGCCAGCAGCCAACTCCGTTACGAAAACTATGGCTACACCTTC. Its translation: CASSQLRYENYGYTF.

This clone was observed a single time. This chain links TRBV7-7 with TRBJ1-1; D not resolved. Germline CDR1 is SSHAT and CDR2 is FNYEAQ (reference sequence). The CDR3 has 13 residues. V was shortened by 0 bases and J by 1 base, with 3 bases between the two germline ends. Here the CDR3 DNA reads TGTGCCAGCAGCTTAGCGGAGAACACTGAAGCTTTCTTT. The encoded protein is CASSLAENTEAFF.

This clone appeared once. The rearrangement joins TRBV29-1 to TRBJ2-2; perhaps TRBD1 as D (6 bases). Germline-derived CDR1 and CDR2 are SQVTM and ANQGSEA. CDR3 length: 13 amino acids. Trimming pared 6 bases from V and 1 base from J, leaving 9 bases between. CDR3 in DNA: TGCAGCGTAGGACAGTGGAACACCGGGGAGCTGTTTTTT. It yields the protein CSVGQWNTGELFF.

The J gene is TRBJ2-1, the V gene TRBV28; D might be TRBD2 (6 bases). Trimming took 4 bases from V and 8 from J, leaving 18 bases between them. Germline V lookup: CDR1 MDHEN, CDR2 SYDVKM. The CDR3 is made up of 15 amino acids. CDR3 coding DNA: TGTGCCAGCAGTTCCTTGTCGGGAGCCAGGTATGAGCAGTTCTTC. It specifies CASSSLSGARYEQFF.

The chain couples TRBV10-3 to TRBJ1-5; D is undetermined. CDR1 and CDR2 (germline): ENHRY, SYGVKD. V gave up 0 bases and J gave up 3 bases, with 6 bases separating them. This CDR3 spans 14 amino acids. CDR3 protein: CAISESSSNQPQHF. CDR3 sequence (DNA): TGTGCCATCAGTGAGTCGTCTTCCAATCAGCCCCAGCATTTT.

The rearrangement uses TRBV11-2 and TRBJ2-1, with unresolved D. The CDR3 length is 13 residues. Trimming pared 0 bases from V and 9 bases from J, leaving 9 bases between. In germline, CDR1 is SGHAT, CDR2 FQNNGV. CDR3 DNA: TGTGCCAGCAGCTTAGATCGATACGGTGAGCAGTTCTTC. This translates into CASSLDRYGEQFF.

The chain carries TRBV19 and TRBJ1-5, with a possible D match to TRBD1 (5 bases). The CDR3 loop spans 15 amino acids. The germline V gene has CDR1 LNHDA and CDR2 SQIVND (reference sequence). Trimming cost V 3 bases and J 0 bases, with 9 bases left between them. The DNA of the CDR3 is TGTGCCAGTAGTATCACGGGGGGTAGCAATCAGCCCCAGCATTTT. Amino acids: CASSITGGSNQPQHF. Supplemented by reference TRBV19 and TRBJ1-5, the full variable domain reads DGGITQSPKYLFRKEGQNVTLSCEQNLNHDAMYWYRQDPGQGLRLIYYSQIVNDFQKGDIAEGYSVSREKKESFPLTVTSAQKNPTAFYLCASSITGGSNQPQHFGDGTRLSIL.

V usage is TRBV7-9 and J usage is TRBJ2-5; no reliable D call. CDR1 SEHNR and CDR2 FQNEAQ come from the germline V gene (reference sequence). Between the trimmed V and J ends, which lost 0 bases and 5 bases, there was a span of 10 bases. The CDR3 contains 14 residues. The CDR3 DNA sequence: TGTGCCAGCAGCTTAGCTACATCTGGGGAGACCCAGTACTTC. It codes for CASSLATSGETQYF.

V is TRBV5-1 and J is TRBJ1-6; unclear D gene. Germline CDR1 and CDR2: SGHRS and YFSETQ. The CDR3 is 13 residues long. V lost 0 bases, J lost 7 bases, and 5 bases lay in between. The CDR3, as DNA: TGCGCCAGCAGCTTGGTTTCCAATTCACCCCTCCACTTT. Protein: CASSLVSNSPLHF.

V gene TRBV29-1 combines with J gene TRBJ2-1; TRBD1 or TRBD2 may be the D gene (6 bases each). CDR1 and CDR2 from the germline V gene are SQVTM and ANQGSEA. Trimming removed 0 bases from V and 2 bases from J, with 14 bases in between. The CDR3 runs 16 residues. CDR3 in amino acids: CSVEEGKGGTYNEQFF. DNA of the CDR3: TGCAGCGTTGAAGAGGGTAAGGGGGGCACCTACAATGAGCAGTTCTTC.

V and J are TRBV11-3 and TRBJ1-1; D gene ambiguous. Looked up from germline, CDR1 is SGHNT and CDR2 is YENEEA. Trimming stripped 3 bases from V and 0 bases from J, with 8 bases between. This CDR3 comprises 14 residues. CDR3 sequence: CASSLTAMNTEAFF. CDR3 nucleotide sequence: TGTGCCAGCAGCTTGACGGCCATGAACACTGAAGCTTTCTTT.

The count of this clone is one. The chain has TRBV2 and TRBJ2-2; 8 bases align to TRBD1. This CDR3 is built from 16 residues. Germline assignment: CDR1 SNHLY and CDR2 FYNNEI. V dropped 4 bases and J dropped 6; count of bases not matched to a gene: 10. CDR3 nucleotide sequence: TGTGCCAGCAGTGCGTTGGCAGGGGGCTTCGCCGGGGAGCTGTTTTTT. This translates into CASSALAGGFAGELFF.

This chain uses TRBV6-5 with TRBJ1-6; no definite D call. Germline loops: CDR1 MNHEY, CDR2 SVGAGI. The CDR3 spans 16 residues. V was trimmed by 0 bases and J by 1 base, leaving 7 bases between them. The CDR3 bases are TGTGCCAGCAGTTACTCTGTCGTATCCTATAATTCACCCCTCCACTTT. Its protein product is CASSYSVVSYNSPLHF.

This chain links TRBV6-2 or TRBV6-3 with TRBJ2-4, with D possibly being TRBD2 (5 bases). Trimming cost V 5 bases and J 5 bases, with 13 bases left between them. This CDR3 region has 14 residues. The germline V gene encodes CDR1 MNHEY and CDR2 SVGEGT. The DNA of the CDR3 is TGTGCCAGCAGTACTCCGGGGTGGGAAAACATTCAGTACTTC. Amino acid sequence: CASSTPGWENIQYF.

The gene calls are TRBV7-2 and TRBJ2-7; either TRBD1 or TRBD2 may fit D (6 bases each). Trimming cost V 5 bases and J 6 bases, with 17 bases left between them. Looked up from germline, CDR1 is SGHTA and CDR2 is FQGNSA. The CDR3 consists of 14 residues. The CDR3 is CASSNLGGIGEQYF. CDR3 DNA sequence: TGTGCCAGCAGCAATTTAGGGGGGATAGGCGAGCAGTACTTC.

The chain combines TRBV6-2 or TRBV6-3 with TRBJ2-3; D unclear. Germline loops: CDR1 MNHEY, CDR2 SVGEGT. V was trimmed by 5 bases and J by 2 bases, leaving 11 bases between them. This CDR3 has 14 residues. This chain's CDR3 is CASSKNWFTDTQYF. The DNA for the CDR3 is TGTGCCAGCAGTAAGAACTGGTTCACAGATACGCAGTATTTT.

The chain couples TRBV7-2 to TRBJ2-7; no definite D call. Trimming took 4 bases from V and 6 from J, leaving 10 bases between them. This CDR3 has 12 residues. Per the germline V gene, CDR1 is SGHTA and CDR2 is FQGNSA. CDR3 in amino acids: CASSSSWGEQYF. CDR3 sequence (DNA): TGTGCCAGCAGCTCCAGTTGGGGCGAGCAGTACTTC.

This clone appeared a single time. The CDR3 sequence is CATSGGEGQPWETQYF. CDR3 sequence (DNA): TGTGCCACCAGTGGGGGGGAGGGACAACCCTGGGAGACCCAGTACTTC. The chain is built from TRBV24-1 and TRBJ2-5; the D gene is possibly TRBD2 (7 bases). The CDR3 extends over 16 amino acids. V was pared by 5 bases and J by 5 bases, with 20 bases between. CDR1 KGHDR and CDR2 SFDVKD come from the germline V gene.

The chain couples TRBV30 to TRBJ1-1; D possibly corresponds to TRBD1 (5 bases). V was trimmed by 0 bases and J by 4 bases, leaving 12 bases between them. The germline gives CDR1 GTSNPN, CDR2 SVGIG (reference sequence). There are 14 residues in the CDR3. Written as DNA, the CDR3 is TGTGCCTGGAGTGTATTTGCAGGGAGCACTGAAGCTTTCTTT. Amino acid sequence: CAWSVFAGSTEAFF.

V and J are TRBV6-6 and TRBJ1-2; D gene ambiguous. In germline, CDR1 is MNHNY, CDR2 SVGAGI (reference sequence). The V end lost 6 bases, the J end lost 4 bases, and 15 bases lay between the germline ends. The length of the CDR3 is 14 residues. CDR3 protein: CASSASGSGYGYTF. DNA for the CDR3: TGTGCCAGCAGCGCTTCGGGGAGTGGCTATGGCTACACCTTC.

The V and J genes are TRBV6-5 and TRBJ1-6; no clear D gene. The CDR3 length is 15 residues. The germline CDR1 and CDR2 sequences are MNHEY and SVGAGI. V was trimmed by 0 bases and J by 8 bases, leaving 11 bases between them. The DNA of the CDR3 is TGTGCCAGCAGTTACTCATGGGGAGTAGATTCACCCCTCCACTTT. Its protein product is CASSYSWGVDSPLHF.